Each of the 10 T cell receptor beta chains below was sequenced from the same sample in a study of shared clonotypes between healthy human individuals. The table came from immunoSEQ multiplex PCR; TCRdb's copy has only in-frame clones and leaves some out. Of a few million clones listed, 90% to 97% were seen once; the top ten hold less than 0.15%. Sequencing was done on a sample of naive CD4+ T cells sorted from blood. Indicated subset: CD45RA+ positively selected. These receptors were taken from a young man in good health.

This chain joins TRBV18 and TRBJ2-7; D unclear. The V and J ends lost 4 bases and 2 bases respectively, with 15 bases between them. Germline-derived CDR1 and CDR2 are KGHSH and LQKENI. This CDR3 has 15 residues. CDR3 nucleotides: TGTGCCAGCTCACTGATGTACACGGACCCCTACGAGCAGTACTTC. It is translated as CASSLMYTDPYEQYF.

The chain recombines TRBV4-1 with TRBJ1-6; TRBD1 might be the D (5 bases). Trimming removed 0 bases at V and 7 bases at J, with 16 bases between. CDR3 size: 17 residues. The germline CDR1 and CDR2 sequences are MGHRA and YSYEKL. CDR3 amino acids: CASSQDDVRQRNSPLHF. For the CDR3, the DNA is TGCGCCAGCAGCCAAGATGACGTTAGACAGAGAAATTCACCCCTCCACTTT.

The chain carries TRBV5-1 and TRBJ2-7; D unclear. Between the trimmed V and J ends, which lost 0 bases and 6 bases, there was a span of 13 bases. Germline V gene sequence: CDR1 SGHRS, CDR2 YFSETQ. The CDR3 consists of 14 residues. The DNA for the CDR3 is TGCGCCAGCAGCTTGGATCGTGGTCAGGCCGAGCAGTACTTC. Its protein is CASSLDRGQAEQYF.

V and J are TRBV2 and TRBJ2-5; no firm D call. The CDR3 runs 11 residues. Germline V gene lookup returns CDR1 SNHLY and CDR2 FYNNEI. Trimming shortened V by 7 bases and J by 9 bases, and 12 bases separated the two germline ends. Here the CDR3 reads CASMESVPQYF. Written as DNA, the CDR3 is TGTGCCAGCATGGAGAGCGTCCCCCAGTACTTC.

On this clone: At the DNA level, this CDR3 is encoded by other sequences in the same sample as well. The genes are TRBV6-5 and TRBJ1-1; D not resolved. The CDR3 covers 13 residues. Trimming pared 5 bases from V and 1 base from J, leaving 8 bases between. CDR1 and CDR2 from the germline V gene are MNHEY and SVGAGI. CDR3 sequence: CASSRTGNTEAFF. The CDR3 nucleotides are TGTGCCAGCAGTCGAACGGGGAACACTGAAGCTTTCTTT.

A few counts support this clone. One end of the junction does not line up with germline, which may come from a read error. V is TRBV27 and J is TRBJ1-1; D ambiguous. The CDR3 has 13 amino acids. CDR1 and CDR2 (germline): MNHEY, SMNVEV (reference sequence). CDR3 nucleotide sequence: TGTGCCACCAGTATGGCGGGCAACACTGAAGCTTTCTTT. Translated, it gives CATSMAGNTEAFF.

The CDR3 region is CASSLQGALANYGYTF. The CDR3 DNA reads TGTGCCAGCAGCTTACAGGGGGCCTTAGCTAACTATGGCTACACCTTC. The V call is TRBV7-9, the J call TRBJ1-2; 8 bases map to TRBD1. V shed 2 bases, J shed 0 bases, and the junction held 5 bases outside the gene matches. Germline V gene data show CDR1 as SEHNR and CDR2 as FQNEAQ (reference sequence). The CDR3 spans 16 residues.

This chain connects TRBV12-2 to TRBJ1-1. TRBV12-2 is a recognized pseudogene. The CDR3 is 13 amino acids. CDR3 sequence: CASRSGPFREAFF. The DNA for the CDR3 is TGTGCAAGTCGCTCGGGACCGTTCAGGGAAGCTTTCTTT.

This chain joins TRBV7-2 and TRBJ1-1; D gene uncertain. CDR1 and CDR2 from the germline V gene are SGHTA and FQGNSA. The length of the CDR3 is 14 residues. Between the trimmed V and J ends, which lost 1 base and 2 bases, there was a span of 8 bases. The CDR3 region has the DNA TGTGCCAGCAGCTTAGGGCCGATCAACACTGAAGCTTTCTTT. Residues: CASSLGPINTEAFF.

The chain joins TRBV2 to TRBJ1-6, with D unclear. This CDR3 region has 14 residues. Germline CDR1 reads SNHLY; CDR2 reads FYNNEI. Trimming took 1 base from V and 6 from J, leaving 7 bases between them. The CDR3 DNA reads TGTGCCAGCAGTGAAGTGGGGAGTAATTCACCCCTCCACTTT. Its translation is CASSEVGSNSPLHF.